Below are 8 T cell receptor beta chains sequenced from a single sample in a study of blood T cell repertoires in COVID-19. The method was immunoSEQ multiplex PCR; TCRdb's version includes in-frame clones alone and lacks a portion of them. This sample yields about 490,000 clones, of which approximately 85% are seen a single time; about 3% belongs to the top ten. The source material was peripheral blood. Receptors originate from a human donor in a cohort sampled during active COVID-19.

DNA for the CDR3: TGTGCCAGTAGTATAGTATCCGGACAGAAAGATTCACCCCTCCACTTT. Encoded protein: CASSIVSGQKDSPLHF. The V and J genes are TRBV19 and TRBJ1-6; D may be TRBD1 (6 bases). The CDR3 extends over 16 amino acids. Trimming took 1 base from V and 8 from J, leaving 15 bases between them. Germline CDR1 reads LNHDA; CDR2 reads SQIVND (reference sequence).

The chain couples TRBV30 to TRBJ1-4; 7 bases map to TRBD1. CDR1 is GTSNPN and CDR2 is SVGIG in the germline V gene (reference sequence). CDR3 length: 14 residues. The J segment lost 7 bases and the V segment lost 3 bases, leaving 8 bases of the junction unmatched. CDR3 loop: CAWSRGGDSEKLFF. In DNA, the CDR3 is TGTGCCTGGAGCAGAGGGGGCGATTCTGAAAAACTGTTTTTT.

CDR3 sequence reads: CAISEGRTGEEQYF. Written as DNA, the CDR3 is TGTGCCATCAGTGAGGGCAGGACAGGGGAAGAGCAGTACTTC. The chain joins TRBV10-3 to TRBJ2-7; 9 bases agree with TRBD1. V trimming: 2 bases; J trimming: 7 bases; junction bases outside the gene matches: 6. The CDR3 loop spans 14 amino acids. CDR1 and CDR2 from the germline V gene are ENHRY and SYGVKD.

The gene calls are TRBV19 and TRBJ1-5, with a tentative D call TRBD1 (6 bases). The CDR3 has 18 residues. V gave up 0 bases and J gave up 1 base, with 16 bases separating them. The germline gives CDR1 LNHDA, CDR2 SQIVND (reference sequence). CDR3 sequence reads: CASSIELYRESSNQPQHF. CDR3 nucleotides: TGTGCCAGTAGTATAGAGCTGTACAGGGAATCAAGCAATCAGCCCCAGCATTTT.

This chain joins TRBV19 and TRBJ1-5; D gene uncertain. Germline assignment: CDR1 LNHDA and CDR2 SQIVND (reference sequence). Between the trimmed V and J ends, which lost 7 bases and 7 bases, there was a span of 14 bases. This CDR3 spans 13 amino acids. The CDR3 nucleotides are TGTGCCAGTACCCCACCCAATGCGCAGCCCCAGCATTTT. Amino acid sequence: CASTPPNAQPQHF.

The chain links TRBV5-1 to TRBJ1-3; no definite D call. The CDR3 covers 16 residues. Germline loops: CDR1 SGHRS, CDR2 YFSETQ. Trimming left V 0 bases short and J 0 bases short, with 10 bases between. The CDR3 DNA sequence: TGCGCCAGCAGCTTGGTCGGCAGCGCCTCTGGAAACACCATATATTTT. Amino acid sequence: CASSLVGSASGNTIYF.

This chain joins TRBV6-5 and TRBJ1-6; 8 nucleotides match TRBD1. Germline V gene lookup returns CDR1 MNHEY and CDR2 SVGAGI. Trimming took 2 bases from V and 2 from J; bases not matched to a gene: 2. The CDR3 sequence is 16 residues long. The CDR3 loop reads CASSYAGGAYNSPLHF. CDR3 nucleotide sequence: TGTGCCAGCAGTTACGCAGGGGGCGCCTATAATTCACCCCTCCACTTT.

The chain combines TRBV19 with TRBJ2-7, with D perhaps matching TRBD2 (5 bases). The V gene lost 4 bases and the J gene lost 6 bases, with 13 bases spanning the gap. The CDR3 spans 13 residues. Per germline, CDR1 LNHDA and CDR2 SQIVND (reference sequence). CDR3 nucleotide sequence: TGTGCCAGTAGTACCCTAGCAGTGCGCGAGCAGTACTTC. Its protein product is CASSTLAVREQYF.